The text below deals with one TCR beta chain. Its specific antigen is unknown. Base-call qualities are not available, and no considerably larger clone is one nucleotide away. Separate from the roughly 650-subject first cohort, the validation cohort of 90 to 150 subjects was the group to which the donors belonged. The sample belongs to a study of cytomegalovirus exposure and HLA in healthy donors (dated by TCRdb to about 2017). Regarding the research as a whole: The 500 to 700 repertoires of the first cohort and the 95 to 150 validation repertoires were produced on the same platform, according to a later analysis. The study aimed to test whether signatures of past pathogen exposure could be identified by cataloging public T cell receptors. A separate validation cohort of roughly 110 different subjects was used in addition to the approximately 640-subject first cohort. High-throughput TCR immunosequencing, statistical association of individual TCRs with disease status, and machine learning were combined to predict cytomegalovirus infection status. Study-wide findings and limitations: Of the cluster scores, approximately 95% were above 0 in a later analysis, which found that TCRs clustered in the first cohort also tended to co-occur in the 120 validation repertoires. Across donors, most TCR sequences were observed very rarely, whereas some public TCRs were present in many individuals. The authors suggested that the approach could potentially be generalized to other disease states and immunological phenotypes. The classifier was reported to diagnose cytomegalovirus status with high specificity and sensitivity in both the original cohort and the validation cohort. A total of 164 TCR beta chains were listed by the study as associated with cytomegalovirus. A later analysis lacked HLA typing for the validation cohort, so it scored co-occurrence in that cohort across all 130 or so repertoires. A few of the identified cytomegalovirus-associated TCR beta chains were confirmed in vitro to be specific for cytomegalovirus antigens.

Looking up the germline V gene yields CDR1 SQVTM and CDR2 ANQGSEA. The CDR3 has 13 amino acids, counting the end cysteine and phenylalanine. Only the CDR3 portion is preserved as DNA: 39 bases, with reading frame beginning at the first base. V lost 2 bases and J lost 3 bases, and the count of bases not matched to a germline gene is 3. Library preparation employed the immunoSEQ multiplex PCR assay. As for the original processing: A statistical classification framework was built for diagnosing cytomegalovirus status from the catalog of TCR beta chain sequences. TCRdb took this table from immuneACCESS and kept in-frame rearrangements with V and J called. Such tables lack part of the clones; where checked against another copy, unresolved V genes explain under half of the gap, and the rest is unexplained. The V and J calls and clone size were taken over from that table, and D and trimming were inferred from the DNA. This sample lists some 71,000 clones; 94% were detected once. The ten largest clones add up to more than 0.9% of the sample.

The rearrangement joined TRBV29-1 to TRBJ1-2, with 7 central nucleotides matching TRBD1. The specimen sequenced was PBMCs. The TCR comes from a woman aged 18 to 35 in good health and CMV-seronegative. The CDR3 sequence is CSVETGEDYGYTF. The sequenced DNA: TGCAGCGTTGAAACAGGGGAGGACTATGGCTACACCTTC.